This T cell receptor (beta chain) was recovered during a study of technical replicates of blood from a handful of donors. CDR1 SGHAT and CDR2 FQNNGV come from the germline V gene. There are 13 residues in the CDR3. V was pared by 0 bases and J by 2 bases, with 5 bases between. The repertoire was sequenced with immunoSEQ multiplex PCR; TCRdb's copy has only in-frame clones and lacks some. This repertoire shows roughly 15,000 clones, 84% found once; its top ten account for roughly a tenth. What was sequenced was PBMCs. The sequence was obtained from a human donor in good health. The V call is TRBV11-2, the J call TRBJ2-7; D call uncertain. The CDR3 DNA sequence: TGTGCCAGCAGCTTAGACACTCCCTACGAGCAGTACTTC. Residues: CASSLDTPYEQYF.